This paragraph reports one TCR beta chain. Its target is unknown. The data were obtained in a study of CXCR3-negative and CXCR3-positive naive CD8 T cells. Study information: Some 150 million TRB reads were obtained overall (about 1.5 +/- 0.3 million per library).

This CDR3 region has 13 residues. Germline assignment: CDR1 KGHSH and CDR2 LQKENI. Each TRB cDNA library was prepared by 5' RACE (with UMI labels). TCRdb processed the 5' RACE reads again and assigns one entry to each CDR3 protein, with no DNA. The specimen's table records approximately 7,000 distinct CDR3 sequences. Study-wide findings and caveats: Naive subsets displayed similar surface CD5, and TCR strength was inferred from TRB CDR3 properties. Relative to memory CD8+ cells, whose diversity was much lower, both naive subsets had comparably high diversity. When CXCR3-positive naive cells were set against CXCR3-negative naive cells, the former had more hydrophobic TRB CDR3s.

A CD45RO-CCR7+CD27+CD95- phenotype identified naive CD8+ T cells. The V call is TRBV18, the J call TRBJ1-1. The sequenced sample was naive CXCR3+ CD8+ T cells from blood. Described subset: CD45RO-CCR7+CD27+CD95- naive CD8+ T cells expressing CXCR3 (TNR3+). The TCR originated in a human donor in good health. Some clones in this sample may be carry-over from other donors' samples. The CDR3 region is CASSPQNREEAFF.